Included here is one TCR beta chain sequence, with context. The antigen is not known. The sample is drawn from a study of CD8 T cells in ankylosing spondylitis. The CDR3 has 14 residues. With 3 bases removed from V and 4 bases from J, the gap between germline ends came to 12 bases. Germline V CDR1 and CDR2: MDHEN, SYDVKM. Scientists made TCR beta libraries using quantitative 5'-RACE with molecular barcodes. From the 5' RACE reads, TCRdb called clonotypes with MiXCR, one entry per CDR3 protein. The table records about 220,000 distinct CDR3 sequences, about a sixth of them present only once. Study results and limitations: Clones linked to disease were reported to show significant enrichment in matched ankylosing spondylitis synovial fluid. Before this, some motif variants had been reported in reactive arthritis synovial fluid and blood. Eight highly homologous variants formed a TCR beta motif that appeared characteristic of ankylosing spondylitis blood. With a CD8+ phenotype, disease-linked clones were relatively rare in peripheral blood.

This sequence originates from a male donor with ankylosing spondylitis. The rearrangement joins TRBV28 to TRBJ1-2, with D hard to call. Input material: blood, either unsorted or a sorted T cell fraction (not recorded which). The DNA of the CDR3 is TGTGCCAGCAGTTTCTCTGGGGAGGTCTATGGCTACACCTTC. Its protein product is CASSFSGEVYGYTF.